This T cell receptor beta chain was captured in a study of blood T cells in healthy people across ages. V lost 8 bases, J lost 0 bases, and 15 bases lay in between. The germline V gene encodes CDR1 LGHDT and CDR2 YNNKEL (reference sequence). The CDR3 is 15 amino acids. Using a J-beta primer mix together with a sample-barcoded 5' primer, a second PCR was run for about 7 to 12 cycles. TCRdb recomputed calls from the 5' RACE reads with MiXCR, one row per CDR3 protein. The table records around 780,000 distinct CDR3 sequences, 45% to 70% of them present only once. The genes are TRBV3-1 and TRBJ2-3; D possibly corresponds to TRBD1 (6 bases). The receptor was isolated from a man aged 35-49 years in good health. The sample was blood. CDR3 coding DNA: TGTGCCAGCGGACAGACAGGCGTCAGCACAGATACGCAGTATTTT. Translating gives CASGQTGVSTDTQYF.